The sequence of this T cell receptor beta chain was determined in a study of vaccination effects on CD4 cells after COVID-19 (dated by TCRdb to 2021 to 2024). A note on the overall study: To identify antigen-specific CD4+ T cell clonotypes by their expansion, the ViraFEST assay first stimulated PBMC with viral peptide pools and then applied TCR sequencing. The full study included around ten COVID-19 convalescent patients and a handful of SARS-CoV-2-naive healthy vaccine recipients. SARS-CoV-2 spike-specific CD4+ TCR repertoires from before and after mRNA vaccination were compared in COVID-19 convalescent patients and in infection-naive vaccine recipients. Participants received two doses of either the BNT162b2 or the mRNA-1273 mRNA SARS-CoV-2 vaccine. The Oncomine TCR Beta short-read assay on an Illumina iSeq 100 was used to sequence cultures from other donors in the study. Fewer than 2.5 million PBMC per well were cultured in IMDM with 5% human AB serum, 9 to 10 IU/ml IL-2 and gentamicin, plus 10 ug/ml peptides.

After 10 days of culture, CD4+ T cells were isolated with the EasySep CD4+ T cell isolation kit. None of the healthy vaccine recipients had a prior SARS-CoV-2 infection, which was confirmed by nucleocapsid antibody tests that came back negative both before and after vaccination. On days 3 and 7, half of the culture medium was replaced with fresh IL-2-containing medium. Unless otherwise noted, each peptide stimulation condition was cultured in triplicate wells. Using Ficoll-Paque Plus gradient centrifugation, PBMC were separated from whole blood and then either used fresh or cryopreserved at -140C. Genomic DNA was extracted from cultured CD4+ T cells with the QIAamp micro DNA kit. The CDR3 goes from the cysteine to the phenylalanine over 16 residues. The entry retains the CDR3 DNA only, 48 bases that are in frame from base 1. V is pruned by 4 bases and J by 7 bases, leaving 10 bases of the junction without a gene match. The germline V gene provides CDR1 KGHDR and CDR2 SFDVKD.

With regard to this clone: This clone's antigen is unknown. No much larger clonotype is one base removed from it; base qualities were not supplied.

What the study reported, not specific to this receptor: Clones induced by infection and clones induced by vaccination both contracted markedly at late timepoints after vaccination, which fits with T cell responses waning over time. In healthy vaccine recipients, vaccine-induced clones were almost all SARS-CoV-2 mono-reactive, with only 1 of 255 cross-reactive with common cold coronaviruses. The study was limited by a small number of convalescent patients and lacked early post-infection timepoints.

Library preparation used the immunoSEQ multiplex PCR assay. DNA from the cultured and isolated CD4+ T cells underwent TCR beta CDR3 sequencing. Turning to the authors' computational methods: Non-productive TCR sequences were discarded, and reads were trimmed to the CDR3 region, with only CDR3s of 7 or more amino acids retained. The MANAFEST web app was used to pick out antigen-specific clonotypes by comparing their expansion in peptide wells with that in reference cultures. To be called positive, a clone needed expansion at FDR<0.05 compared with the reference and with all other wells, an odds ratio greater than 5, and a frequency greater than 0.1% in two replicate wells. A clonotype was defined as cross-reactive if the clonotype was significantly expanded both in SARS-CoV-2 spike wells and in at least one common cold coronavirus spike condition. CDR3 similarity was assessed by Levenshtein distance with the stringdist R package, and unrooted trees were built with ape in R 3.6.1. This is the immuneACCESS table as TCRdb keeps it, with only in-frame sequences that have V and J called. A part of the clones is gone; compared with another copy, unresolved V genes explain less than half, and the rest is unexplained. The DNA was the basis for D and trimming; V, J and clone size are from that table. Within this sample are fewer than 75,000 clones, with 75% to 80% of them counted one time only. The ten largest account for roughly 2% of the sample.

Sequenced material: CD4+ T cells from PBMCs cultured without peptide, taken before COVID-19 vaccination. This TCR came from a human donor who received a COVID-19 vaccine. This chain joins TRBV24-1 to TRBJ2-5; 11 middle bases align to TRBD1. The encoded CDR3 is CATSDHWTGGAGTQYF. The nucleotides read TGTGCCACCAGTGACCACTGGACAGGGGGCGCAGGGACCCAGTACTTC.